The 6 T cell receptor beta chains given below trace back to one sample, sequenced in a study of cytomegalovirus exposure and HLA in healthy donors. Vbeta (60) and Jbeta (13) primers were used in the PCR. Here immunoSEQ multiplex PCR was the method, and the copy in TCRdb shows in-frame clones only, minus some. The sample contains roughly 180,000 clones, about 85% of which appear only once. Sequencing was done on a sample of PBMCs. The origin of the receptors is a boy aged 2 to 9 in good health and CMV-seronegative.

The J gene is TRBJ1-1, the V gene TRBV5-1; perhaps TRBD1 as D (6 bases). In germline, CDR1 is SGHRS, CDR2 YFSETQ. This CDR3 contains 15 residues. V shed 5 bases and J shed 10 bases, with 24 bases lying between them. The DNA of the CDR3 is TGCGCCAGCAGGCAAGGGGGAGACTCGAGTCCCTTAGCTTTCTTT. The encoded protein is CASRQGGDSSPLAFF.

The chain has TRBV29-1 and TRBJ2-7, with unresolved D. The V gene lost 4 bases and the J gene lost 4 bases, with 5 bases spanning the gap. The CDR3 totals 10 residues. Germline assignment: CDR1 SQVTM and CDR2 ANQGSEA. In DNA form, the CDR3 reads TGCAGCGTTGGAGGATACGAGCAGTACTTC. It codes for CSVGGYEQYF.

V and J are TRBV7-2 and TRBJ2-7, with TRBD1 matching over 12 bases. The junction had 18 bases not matched to a gene; V was cut back by 6 bases and J by 3 bases. Looked up from germline, CDR1 is SGHTA and CDR2 is FQGNSA. The CDR3 covers 19 residues. CDR3 coding DNA: TGTGCCAGCAGGGGGGGGACAGGGGGCCGGATTGAGCGAAGCTACGAGCAGTACTTC. Its protein is CASRGGTGGRIERSYEQYF.

Points on this clone: The sample holds other DNA sequences that translate to the same CDR3. The gene calls are TRBV6-5 and TRBJ1-1; D perhaps matches TRBD1 (5 bases). V shed 2 bases and J shed 4 bases, with 8 bases lying between them. The germline V gene has CDR1 MNHEY and CDR2 SVGAGI. This CDR3 region has 13 residues. For the CDR3, the DNA is TGTGCCAGCAGTTACAGCAGGGCCACTGAAGCTTTCTTT. Its translation is CASSYSRATEAFF.

This chain joins TRBV6-5 and TRBJ2-7; 9 bases agree with TRBD2. J lost 5 bases, V lost 5 bases, and 7 bases had no gene match. The V gene's germline CDR1 is MNHEY and CDR2 SVGAGI. CDR3 length equals 14 residues. Here the CDR3 DNA reads TGTGCCAGCAGTGGGGGTAGCGGGAGACACGAGCAGTACTTC. Its translation is CASSGGSGRHEQYF.

The rearrangement uses TRBV5-1 and TRBJ1-1; tentative D call: TRBD1 (6 bases). The CDR3 contains 13 residues. In germline, CDR1 is SGHRS, CDR2 YFSETQ. The V and J ends lost 4 bases and 3 bases respectively, with 10 bases between them. CDR3 amino acids: CASSPGTHTEAFF. CDR3 in DNA: TGCGCCAGCAGCCCTGGGACACACACTGAAGCTTTCTTT.